The T cell receptor beta chain under discussion was sequenced for a study of response to subunit inactivated influenza vaccine. One entry per CDR3 protein, called by TCRdb with MiXCR from the RT-PCR reads. Of more than 600,000 distinct CDR3 sequences listed, under 20% are singletons. General study findings and limits: New T cells are recruited in small numbers by each seasonal influenza vaccination, according to the authors' suggestion.

Turning to this clonotype: Its matching antigen is unknown.

Germline CDR1 and CDR2: ENHRY and SYGVKD. CDR3 length: 16 amino acids. V was clipped by 6 bases and J by 0 bases, with 12 bases between them. The receptor was isolated from a man in his fifties who received an inactivated influenza vaccine. The sample here was PBMCs from blood, taken more than 4 days after vaccination. The J gene is TRBJ2-6, the V gene TRBV10-3; a weak D match, TRBD1 (5 bases). The CDR3 is CAIRQAGNSGANVLTF. The CDR3 nucleotides are TGTGCCATCAGACAGGCTGGGAACTCTGGGGCCAACGTCCTGACTTTC.